This T cell receptor beta chain was captured by sequencing in a study of T cells in Graves' hyperthyroidism and ophthalmopathy. This clonotype was recorded at least ten times. Germline lookup yields CDR1 LNHDA and CDR2 SQIVND (reference sequence). This CDR3 spans 16 amino acids. Trimming stripped 5 bases from V and 0 bases from J, with 15 bases between. The source material, RNA transcripts, was used to amplify TCR beta CDR3 regions. In the first-round RT-PCR of the TCR CDR3, the HTBI primer set was used. Each CDR3 protein is one row after TCRdb ran MiXCR on the multiplex PCR reads. The table lists about 560,000 distinct CDR3 sequences, roughly 17% of them singletons.

Sequenced: blood. V is TRBV19 and J is TRBJ2-3, with D tentatively TRBD1 (6 bases). This clonotype was sampled from a young woman with Graves' hyperthyroidism. As DNA, the CDR3 is TGTGCCAGTAGTGTAAACAGGGCGCTCAGCACAGATACGCAGTATTTT. Protein product: CASSVNRALSTDTQYF.